The clone carrying this TCR beta chain has at least ten counts. Its antigen is as yet unknown. With 6 bases clipped from V and 5 bases from J, the junction kept 2 bases outside the gene matches. The CDR3 totals 13 residues. Germline-derived CDR1 and CDR2 are MNHNS and SASEGT. The data originate from a study of regulatory T cells in long-lasting Graves disease. The study's findings and limits: Persistent disease was characterized by preferential usage of TRBV28, TRBJ1-2 and TRBJ2-5. Persistent patients had a count of shared public clonotypes (approximately 2,700) that exceeded that of new patients (about 930). With a small sample size, accuracy may have been reduced.

Regarding time point: persistent/refractory GD, antithyroid drugs over 5 years with positive TRAb. The TCR library was made from RNA extracted from PBMCs. Patients with Graves' disease were diagnosed by American Thyroid Association guidelines. CDR3-region Arm-PCR and iRepertoire HTBI primers produced the TCR beta libraries. MiXCR, run by TCRdb on the multiplex PCR reads, gives a single entry per CDR3 protein. The sample has approximately 380,000 distinct CDR3 sequences, around 21% seen once. Source: peripheral blood mononuclear cells (PBMCs), taken when the disease was refractory, from a patient treated with antithyroid drugs. This chain joins TRBV6-1 and TRBJ2-2; 8 bases are a match to TRBD1. This sequence originates from a female donor with Graves disease. CDR3 amino acids: CASRDRATGELFF. The CDR3 DNA reads as TGTGCCAGCAGGGACAGGGCTACCGGGGAGCTGTTTTTT.